This T cell receptor (beta chain) was recovered during a study of blood T cell repertoires in COVID-19. This clone was observed once. This CDR3 comprises 16 residues. The J segment lost 4 bases and the V segment lost 0 bases, leaving 5 bases of the junction unmatched. Germline V lookup: CDR1 MGHRA, CDR2 YSYEKL. Profiled with immunoSEQ multiplex PCR; TCRdb holds only in-frame clones, not every one. The sample lists about 130,000 clones; approximately 81% were seen once. V gene TRBV4-1 combines with J gene TRBJ2-1; 8 bases map to TRBD2. This clonotype was obtained from a man aged 40-49 years with active or convalescent COVID-19. Sequencing was performed on peripheral blood. The CDR3 reads CASSQDIRGGYNEQFF. In nucleotides, the CDR3 is TGCGCCAGCAGCCAAGATATTCGGGGGGGATACAATGAGCAGTTCTTC.